Listed below are T cell receptor beta chains from one sample, sequenced in a study of cytomegalovirus exposure and HLA in healthy donors. Measured with immunoSEQ multiplex PCR; TCRdb has only the in-frame clones, and not every one. The sample holds about 95,000 clones, roughly four fifths seen once. Sequencing was done on a sample of PBMCs. The receptors derive from a man in his thirties or forties in good health and CMV-seropositive. Each CDR3 is given with its conserved first and last residue. Fields, in order: V gene, CDR3 length, clone size, D gene, J gene, CDR3 DNA, CDR3 protein. The D gene is left open where the match is weak. A row's size may be missing; if present it is once, few, many or a size class.

TRBV11-3	16	NA	TRBD2	TRBJ2-3	TGTGCCAGCAGCTCGGGACTAGCGGGAGATTTAGATACGCAGTATTTT	CASSSGLAGDLDTQYF
TRBV10-3	17	NA	TRBD1	TRBJ2-2	TGTGCCATCAGTGAGACGAAGACAGGGGTCGGCACCGGGGAGCTGTTTTTT	CAISETKTGVGTGELFF
TRBV10-3	14	NA	NA	TRBJ1-3	TGTGCCATCAGTGACGGACTCTCTGGAAACACCATATATTTT	CAISDGLSGNTIYF
TRBV30	14	NA	NA	TRBJ1-2	TGTGCCTGGAGTCGGGGGAGCCAAAGTAAAAGCTACACCTTC	CAWSRGSQSKSYTF
TRBV5-6	15	NA	NA	TRBJ1-3	TGTGCCAGCAGCGGACTCCAGTTAGACCGATACACCATATATTTT	CASSGLQLDRYTIYF
TRBV30	15	NA	TRBD1	TRBJ2-3	TGTGCCTGGGGGACAGGGTTCAAATCCACAGATACGCAGTATTTT	CAWGTGFKSTDTQYF
TRBV6-5	13	few	NA	TRBJ1-1	TGTGCCAGCAGTGTCCCAGGGCTTGGGGAAGCTTTCTTT	CASSVPGLGEAFF
TRBV30	15	NA	TRBD2	TRBJ2-5	TGTGCCTGGAGAAGAGTTGCGGGAGTGTCAGAGACCCAGTACTTC	CAWRRVAGVSETQYF
TRBV5-5	14	NA	NA	TRBJ1-4	TGTGCCAGCAGCTCGGGGTGGGCTAATGAAAAACTGTTTTTT	CASSSGWANEKLFF
TRBV11-2	13	NA	NA	TRBJ2-3	TGTGCCAGCAGCTTGGGAGTTGCCGATACGCAGTATTTT	CASSLGVADTQYF
TRBV7-2	14	NA	NA	TRBJ1-1	TGTGCCAGCAGCTTGGCTCTGCCGTACACTGAAGCTTTCTTT	CASSLALPYTEAFF
TRBV7-2	15	NA	TRBD1	TRBJ1-1	TGTGCCAGCAGCCTACAGGGACAGGGGAACACTGAAGCTTTCTTT	CASSLQGQGNTEAFF
TRBV5-1	15	few	NA	TRBJ1-1	TGCGCCAGCAGCTTGGTGCAGGGGCACTCCACTGAAGCTTTCTTT	CASSLVQGHSTEAFF
TRBV5-1	13	NA	TRBD1	TRBJ2-7	TGCGCCAGCGGTACGGGGACAGTTGGCGAGCAGTACTTC	CASGTGTVGEQYF
TRBV28	12	NA	NA	TRBJ2-7	TGTGCCAGCAGTTTAGGAGGGTTCGAGCAGTACTTC	CASSLGGFEQYF
TRBV13	19	NA	TRBD2	TRBJ2-3	TGTGCCAGCAGGGGTCTTATTAACACGGGGGGAAACTTCACAGATACGCAGTATTTT	CASRGLINTGGNFTDTQYF
TRBV19	14	NA	TRBD1	TRBJ2-7	TGTGCCAGTAGTATAAAGGGGGCTGGTACGGGCCAGTACTTC	CASSIKGAGTGQYF
TRBV7-9	14	NA	TRBD1	TRBJ2-7	TGTGCCAGCAGCTTAGCGTGGACAGGGGGCGAGCAGTACTTC	CASSLAWTGGEQYF
TRBV27	14	NA	NA	TRBJ2-7	TGTGCCAGCAGGGTGGGGGCCGTAGGTTACGAGCAGTACTTC	CASRVGAVGYEQYF
TRBV15	16	NA	NA	TRBJ1-5	TGTGCCACCAGCAGAGGTGGCCCAAATAGCAATCAGCCCCAGCATTTT	CATSRGGPNSNQPQHF
TRBV27	15	NA	NA	TRBJ2-7	TGTGCCAGCACCATAGTCCCGGACAAAATGCACGAGCAGTACTTC	CASTIVPDKMHEQYF
TRBV2	14	NA	TRBD2	TRBJ2-4	TGTGCCAGCAGTCTAGGACTAGCGGGAGGGTCTCAGTACTTC	CASSLGLAGGSQYF
TRBV11-2	14	NA	NA	TRBJ1-2	TGTGCCAGCAGTCAGGTCGGGGGAATCTATGGCTACACCTTC	CASSQVGGIYGYTF
TRBV6-1	13	NA	NA	TRBJ2-2	TGTGCCAGTCCGGACAGCACCACCGGGGAGCTGTTTTTT	CASPDSTTGELFF
TRBV2	13	few	TRBD1	TRBJ1-5	TGTGCCAGCAGGGGACAGGGCAATCAGCCCCAGCATTTT	CASRGQGNQPQHF
TRBV7-2	18	NA	TRBD2	TRBJ2-1	TGTGCCAGCAGCGCTCTCATGAGACTAGCGGCAGAGTACAATGAGCAGTTCTTC	CASSALMRLAAEYNEQFF
TRBV19	15	NA	TRBD2	TRBJ2-1	TGTGCCAGTTCTCCTGGGGCTAGCGGGAGGGCTGAGCAGTTCTTC	CASSPGASGRAEQFF
TRBV10-3	14	few	TRBD2	TRBJ2-3	TGTGCCATCAGTAGGACTAGCGGTTCAGATACGCAGTATTTT	CAISRTSGSDTQYF
TRBV30	11	once	NA	TRBJ2-7	TGTGCCTGGAAAGACAGCTACGAGCAGTACTTC	CAWKDSYEQYF
TRBV28	14	few	TRBD1	TRBJ1-1	TGTGCCAGCAGCCCGGGACAGGGGGGTGGTGAAGCTTTCTTT	CASSPGQGGGEAFF
TRBV19	16	NA	NA	TRBJ1-2	TGTGCCAGTAGTCCCCCGGGGGGGCCGGGACTTGGCGGCTACACCTTC	CASSPPGGPGLGGYTF
TRBV4-3	14	few	NA	TRBJ1-1	TGCGCCAGCAGCCAAGATTTCTCGGCGGCAGAAGCTTTCTTT	CASSQDFSAAEAFF
TRBV15	14	NA	TRBD2	TRBJ2-7	TGTGCCACCAGCAGGGGGGGGACGCCGGACGAGCAGTACTTC	CATSRGGTPDEQYF
TRBV5-5	16	NA	TRBD2	TRBJ2-1	TGTGCCAGCAGCCCGCCGGGACTAGCGGGAGCGGGTGAGCAGTTCTTC	CASSPPGLAGAGEQFF
TRBV11-3	17	NA	TRBD2	TRBJ2-3	TGTGCCAGCAGCGCGCGGGGACTAGCGGACTTCACAGATACGCAGTATTTT	CASSARGLADFTDTQYF
TRBV23-1	17	NA	NA	TRBJ1-1	TGCGCCAGCAAGTTGATCTCGTGTGACAGTATGAACACTGAAGCTTTCTTT	CASKLISCDSMNTEAFF
TRBV5-4	15	NA	TRBD2	TRBJ2-3	TGTGCCAGCAGCCATAGCGGGACGGGCTCAGATACGCAGTATTTT	CASSHSGTGSDTQYF
TRBV10-3	14	NA	TRBD2	TRBJ2-5	TGTGCCATCAGTGAGTCCGGGACTAAAGAGACCCAGTACTTC	CAISESGTKETQYF
TRBV4-3	16	NA	TRBD1	TRBJ2-5	TGCGCCAGCAGCCAAGCCCCGGGACAGGGGCAAGAGACCCAGTACTTC	CASSQAPGQGQETQYF
TRBV28	15	NA	TRBD1	TRBJ2-1	TGTGCCAGCAGCAGCGACAGGGGATGGAACAATGAGCAGTTCTTC	CASSSDRGWNNEQFF
TRBV10-2	16	NA	TRBD1	TRBJ1-2	TGCGCCAGCAGTGAAAAGGGGACAGGGAGAAACTATGGCTACACCTTC	CASSEKGTGRNYGYTF
TRBV7-2	15	NA	TRBD1	TRBJ2-7	TGTGCCAGCAGCTCGGGACAGGGGATCCCCTACGAGCAGTACTTC	CASSSGQGIPYEQYF
TRBV5-4	13	NA	TRBD1	TRBJ2-7	TGTGCCAGCAGCCGCCGGGACAGGGGCGAGCAGTACTTC	CASSRRDRGEQYF
TRBV9	15	NA	TRBD2	TRBJ2-5	TGTGCCAGCAGCGGACTAGCGGGAGCCCAAGAGACCCAGTACTTC	CASSGLAGAQETQYF
TRBV6-5	15	NA	TRBD1	TRBJ2-3	TGTGCCAGCAGTCAGACAGGGGCGAGCACAGATACGCAGTATTTT	CASSQTGASTDTQYF
TRBV30	11	NA	NA	TRBJ2-5	TGTGCCAGAGGGGAGGTGGGGACCCAGTACTTC	CARGEVGTQYF
TRBV9	16	NA	TRBD2	TRBJ2-7	TGTGCCAGCAGCGTGGGACTAGCGGGAGAGAGGGACGAGCAGTACTTC	CASSVGLAGERDEQYF
TRBV10-3	13	NA	NA	TRBJ2-1	TGTGCCACCTTAGCGGTAGGTACAGATGAGCAGTTCTTC	CATLAVGTDEQFF
TRBV6-4	16	NA	TRBD2	TRBJ2-3	TGTGCCAGCAGTGCCAAGAGCGGGATGGGCACAGATACGCAGTATTTT	CASSAKSGMGTDTQYF
TRBV4-3	18	NA	NA	TRBJ2-3	TGCGCCAGCAGCCAAGATCCCAACCTAGCGGAGGGGGGAGATACGCAGTATTTT	CASSQDPNLAEGGDTQYF